These 14 T cell receptor beta chains originate from one sample sequenced in a study of T cell responses to AZD1222 COVID-19 vaccine. Clones were read by immunoSEQ multiplex PCR, and TCRdb kept only the in-frame ones, dropping some. The sample includes some 130,000 clones, 75% to 90% seen only once; the top ten take about 6%. This specimen consisted of peripheral blood, obtained on day 0 of AZD1222 vaccination. These receptors all come from an adult in good health.

This clone showed up just once. The chain combines TRBV30 with TRBJ2-2; either TRBD1 or TRBD2 may supply D (5 bases each). The CDR3 consists of 15 residues. Deletions cut 4 bases from V and 2 bases from J, with 14 bases between. CDR1 and CDR2 from the germline V gene are GTSNPN and SVGIG (reference sequence). The CDR3 protein is CAWTIGTANTGELFF. The DNA for the CDR3 is TGTGCCTGGACGATCGGGACCGCAAACACCGGGGAGCTGTTTTTT. Supplemented by reference TRBV30 and TRBJ2-2, the full variable domain reads SQTIHQWPATLVQPVGSPLSLECTVEGTSNPNLYWYRQAAGRGLQLLFYSVGIGQISSEVPQNLSASRPQDRQFILSSKKLLLSDSGFYLCAWTIGTANTGELFFGEGSRLTVL.

The rearrangement uses TRBV4-3 and TRBJ2-7; maybe TRBD2 (5 bases). Trimming took off 0 bases at V and 7 bases at J, with 16 bases between the two ends. Germline values: CDR1 LGHNA, CDR2 YSLEER. This CDR3 is built from 15 residues. The CDR3 nucleotides are TGCGCCAGCAGCCAAGATATTAGTGACTCGGGAGAGCAGTACTTC. This sequence encodes CASSQDISDSGEQYF.

The V call is TRBV2, the J call TRBJ1-4, with TRBD1 identical over 8 bases. Germline CDR1 SNHLY, CDR2 FYNNEI. This CDR3 has 18 amino acids. The V gene end was trimmed by 7 bases and the J gene end by 0 bases; junction bases not matched to a gene: 13. The CDR3 nucleotides read TGTGCCAGCATCTTCCGACAGGGGAGGGCCGCAACTAATGAAAAACTGTTTTTT. This gives the protein CASIFRQGRAATNEKLFF.

The gene calls are TRBV6-5 and TRBJ2-1; TRBD2 matches at 8 bases. Per the germline V gene, CDR1 is MNHEY and CDR2 is SVGAGI. This CDR3 is 16 amino acids long. Trimming took 0 bases from V and 9 from J; bases not matched to a gene: 10. CDR3 sequence reads: CASSYSIGTREGEQFF. The CDR3 DNA reads as TGTGCCAGCAGTTACTCGATAGGGACTAGGGAGGGTGAGCAGTTCTTC.

The rearrangement joins TRBV12-3 or TRBV12-4 to TRBJ1-5; TRBD1 matches at 9 bases. After removal of 4 bases from V and 7 bases from J, the junction contained 2 bases not matched to a gene. CDR3 size: 13 residues. CDR3 sequence (DNA): TGTGCCAGCAGTTACAGGGGGCGACAGCCCCAGCATTTT. It yields the protein CASSYRGRQPQHF.

J is TRBJ2-1 and V is TRBV13, with TRBD2 matching over 11 bases. This CDR3 has 14 amino acids. Trimming at V came to 5 bases and at J to 7 bases, leaving 4 bases not matched to a gene. CDR1 and CDR2 (germline): PRHDT, FYEKMQ (reference sequence). CDR3: CASSTSGGGNEQFF. In nucleotides, the CDR3 is TGTGCCAGCAGCACTAGCGGGGGAGGGAATGAGCAGTTCTTC.

Here the CDR3 DNA reads TGTGCCAGCAGCCAAGAAGGACTGGCTAACTATGGCTACACCTTC. Its translation is CASSQEGLANYGYTF. The chain employs TRBV3-1 (or the pseudogene TRBV3-2) and TRBJ1-2; no definite D call. The CDR3 contains 15 residues. Germline V gene lookup returns CDR1 LGHDT and CDR2 YNNKEL (reference sequence). The V and J ends lost 0 bases and 0 bases respectively, with 8 bases between them.

In its sample, this clone was seen once. This sequence joins TRBV2 and TRBJ2-3; the D gene is possibly TRBD2 (5 bases). The length of the CDR3 is 12 residues. In germline, CDR1 is SNHLY, CDR2 FYNNEI. DNA of the CDR3: TGTGCTTGGCGCCTAGCCGCAGATACGCAGTATTTT. Translation: CAWRLAADTQYF.

The rearrangement links TRBV7-9 to TRBJ2-7; D might be TRBD2 (5 bases). Germline CDR1 reads SEHNR; CDR2 reads FQNEAQ (reference sequence). Trimming cost V 1 base and J 5 bases, with 15 bases left between them. The CDR3 runs 15 residues. CDR3 in amino acids: CASSLGSGVPNEQYF. The CDR3 DNA sequence: TGTGCCAGCAGCTTAGGCTCCGGGGTCCCCAACGAGCAGTACTTC.

The chain joins TRBV10-1 to TRBJ1-2; no clear D. Germline CDR1 is WNHNN and CDR2 is SYGVQD (reference sequence). This CDR3 has 15 amino acids. The V end lost 6 bases, the J end lost 3 bases, and 17 bases lay between the germline ends. The CDR3 reads CASRDPKPSDYGYTF. The CDR3 DNA reads as TGCGCCAGCAGAGACCCGAAACCGTCGGACTATGGCTACACCTTC.

The rearrangement uses TRBV19 and TRBJ1-3, with D unclear. The CDR3 spans 17 residues. Trimming cost V 3 bases and J 0 bases, with 15 bases left between them. CDR1 is LNHDA and CDR2 is SQIVND in the germline V gene (reference sequence). The CDR3 sequence is CASSIYRTPSSGNTIYF. As DNA, the CDR3 is TGTGCCAGTAGTATTTACCGGACCCCTAGCTCTGGAAACACCATATATTTT.

The chain joins TRBV27 to TRBJ2-2, with a tentative D call TRBD1 (5 bases). Germline V lookup: CDR1 MNHEY, CDR2 SMNVEV (reference sequence). This CDR3 has 13 amino acids. Trimming left V 3 bases short and J 6 bases short, with 8 bases between. The CDR3 protein is CASSLGLPGELFF. Here the CDR3 DNA reads TGTGCCAGCAGTTTGGGGCTCCCCGGGGAGCTGTTTTTT.

This clone rates as medium-sized. Other DNA sequences within the sample encode an identical CDR3. This chain links TRBV13 with TRBJ2-3; no firm D call. Germline V gene data show CDR1 as PRHDT and CDR2 as FYEKMQ (reference sequence). Deletions cut 6 bases from V and 3 bases from J, with 10 bases between. This CDR3 spans 13 amino acids. For the CDR3, the DNA is TGTGCCAGCAGTGATTCCCGGACAGATACGCAGTATTTT. Translating it yields CASSDSRTDTQYF.

The chain links TRBV5-1 to TRBJ2-3, with TRBD2 identical over 9 bases. V lost 5 bases and J lost 4; bases outside the gene matches: 8. Germline values: CDR1 SGHRS, CDR2 YFSETQ. CDR3 length: 15 amino acids. The CDR3 loop is CASRRSSGAADTQYF. In DNA form, the CDR3 reads TGCGCCAGCAGGAGGTCTAGCGGGGCAGCAGATACGCAGTATTTT. Together with reference TRBV5-1 and TRBJ2-3, the CDR3 gives the full variable domain: KAGVTQTPRYLIKTRGQQVTLSCSPISGHRSVSWYQQTPGQGLQFLFEYFSETQRNKGNFPGRFSGRQFSNSRSEMNVSTLELGDSALYLCASRRSSGAADTQYFGPGTRLTVL.